The 32 T cell receptor beta chains reported below all come from one sample, sequenced in a study of CD8+ T cells in alopecia areata. Extracted RNA was reverse transcribed, and the resulting cDNA served as sequencing template. Assay used: immunoSEQ multiplex PCR; TCRdb lists only in-frame clones, some missing. The data contain 160,000 or so clones, roughly 70% of them singletons. Sample: CD8+ T cells sorted from blood, taken at week 0. Receptors originate from a human donor with alopecia areata.

Turning to this clone: Within the sample, other DNA sequences also encode this same CDR3. The chain recombines TRBV29-1 with TRBJ1-1; D gene uncertain. Trimming stripped 6 bases from V and 8 bases from J, with 10 bases between. The CDR3 has 10 residues. Germline V gene sequence: CDR1 SQVTM, CDR2 ANQGSEA. CDR3 sequence reads: CSVTGPEAFF. The CDR3, as DNA: TGCAGCGTCACCGGGCCAGAAGCTTTCTTT.

The chain couples TRBV29-1 to TRBJ2-6; D unclear. V dropped 4 bases and J dropped 2 bases, with 15 bases sitting between them. This CDR3 region has 16 residues. The V gene's germline CDR1 is SQVTM and CDR2 ANQGSEA. The CDR3 is CSVVGSFGAGANVLTF. The CDR3 region has the DNA TGCAGCGTTGTCGGGTCTTTTGGGGCTGGGGCCAACGTCCTGACTTTC.

The rearrangement links TRBV19 to TRBJ1-5, with D possibly matching TRBD1 (5 bases). V was trimmed by 5 bases and J by 7 bases, leaving 15 bases between them. This CDR3 is built from 14 residues. Looked up from germline, CDR1 is LNHDA and CDR2 is SQIVND (reference sequence). The DNA of the CDR3 is TGTGCCAGTAGTGGGGGGACGGACATCCAGCCCCAGCATTTT. Its protein product is CASSGGTDIQPQHF. The whole variable domain, remainder taken from reference TRBV19 and TRBJ1-5, is DGGITQSPKYLFRKEGQNVTLSCEQNLNHDAMYWYRQDPGQGLRLIYYSQIVNDFQKGDIAEGYSVSREKKESFPLTVTSAQKNPTAFYLCASSGGTDIQPQHFGDGTRLSIL.

This chain joins TRBV7-9 and TRBJ1-6; no clear D gene. Germline CDR1 reads SEHNR; CDR2 reads FQNEAQ (reference sequence). The CDR3 consists of 12 residues. The germline V and J ends were trimmed by 4 bases and 8 bases, with 6 bases remaining between them. Here the CDR3 reads CASSYGDSPLHF. CDR3 nucleotides: TGTGCCAGCAGCTACGGGGATTCACCCCTCCACTTT.

This chain links TRBV9 with TRBJ1-6; D is ambiguous. Trimming pared 0 bases from V and 9 bases from J, leaving 13 bases between. The CDR3 has 15 amino acids. Germline assignment: CDR1 SGDLS and CDR2 YYNGEE. As DNA, the CDR3 is TGTGCCAGCAGCGTAGATACCGAGGAGGGTTCACCCCTCCACTTT. Residues: CASSVDTEEGSPLHF.

The V gene is TRBV10-3, the J gene TRBJ2-2, with D maybe TRBD2 (5 bases). Trimming left V 8 bases short and J 3 bases short, with 7 bases between. Germline loops: CDR1 ENHRY, CDR2 SYGVKD. The CDR3 is made up of 12 amino acids. CDR3 sequence (DNA): TGTGCCATCGGGAGAGACACCGGGGAGCTGTTTTTT. Translated, it gives CAIGRDTGELFF.

In this sample, this clone turned up once. At the DNA level, this CDR3 is encoded by other sequences in the same sample as well. Here the CDR3 reads CASSQVDGEETQYF. CDR3 coding DNA: TGTGCCAGCAGCCAGGTTGACGGCGAAGAGACCCAGTACTTC. J is TRBJ2-5 and V is TRBV14; no definite D call. The germline CDR1 and CDR2 sequences are SGHDN and FVKESK. The CDR3 runs 14 residues. Trimming left V 3 bases short and J 3 bases short, with 11 bases between.

The chain carries TRBV9 and TRBJ1-1, with a tentative D call TRBD1 (5 bases). The V and J ends lost 4 bases and 4 bases respectively, with 8 bases between them. Germline V gives CDR1 SGDLS, CDR2 YYNGEE. The CDR3 totals 12 residues. The CDR3 region has the DNA TGTGCCAGCAGCTCGACAGTCACTGAAGCTTTCTTT. Amino acids: CASSSTVTEAFF.

This clone was seen just once. The CDR3 nucleotides read TGTGCCAGCAGTCGGGGTGTCTCAACTAATGAAAAACTGTTTTTT. Its protein product is CASSRGVSTNEKLFF. The chain couples TRBV2 to TRBJ1-4; D remains ambiguous. Trimming removed 5 bases from V and 0 bases from J, with 10 bases in between. The CDR3 runs to 15 residues. Germline values: CDR1 SNHLY, CDR2 FYNNEI.

The J gene is TRBJ2-5, the V gene TRBV5-1; D uncertain. Germline V gene data show CDR1 as SGHRS and CDR2 as YFSETQ. The CDR3 runs to 14 residues. V gave up 5 bases and J gave up 2 bases, with 13 bases separating them. The DNA for the CDR3 is TGCGCCAGCAGTCCACCGGAGAGACAAGAGACCCAGTACTTC. Translation gives CASSPPERQETQYF.

This chain uses TRBV6-1 with TRBJ1-5; D not certain. The CDR3 sequence is 13 residues long. V lost 5 bases and J 5 bases, leaving 10 bases between the germline ends. Germline V lookup: CDR1 MNHNS, CDR2 SASEGT. The CDR3: CASSSGFYQPQHF. CDR3 sequence (DNA): TGTGCCAGCAGTTCTGGGTTTTATCAGCCCCAGCATTTT.

The chain joins TRBV13 to TRBJ2-3; D gene unclear. The germline V gene encodes CDR1 PRHDT and CDR2 FYEKMQ (reference sequence). Trimming took 1 base from V and 0 from J, leaving 5 bases between them. The length of the CDR3 is 14 residues. In nucleotides, the CDR3 is TGTGCCAGCAGCTTAGAGGGCAGCACAGATACGCAGTATTTT. As protein: CASSLEGSTDTQYF.

The chain combines TRBV4-1 with TRBJ1-1, with D unclear. In germline, CDR1 is MGHRA, CDR2 YSYEKL. The V end was cut by 4 bases, the J end by 7 bases, with 16 bases between. This CDR3 contains 14 residues. The CDR3 nucleotides are TGCGCCAGCAGCCCCTCGGACGGGTTTGGTGAAGCTTTCTTT. Translated: CASSPSDGFGEAFF.

The chain employs TRBV2 and TRBJ2-7; either TRBD1 or TRBD2 may supply D (5 bases each). This CDR3 spans 14 amino acids. Germline values: CDR1 SNHLY, CDR2 FYNNEI. V lost 8 bases to trimming and J lost 5 bases, with 19 bases between them. CDR3 in amino acids: CASCWTQGENEQYF. CDR3 DNA sequence: TGTGCCAGCTGTTGGACTCAGGGAGAGAACGAGCAGTACTTC.

V and J are TRBV29-1 and TRBJ1-6, with 9 bases identical to TRBD1. The CDR3 contains 13 residues. V was pared by 7 bases and J by 10 bases, with 8 bases of the junction left unmatched. In germline, CDR1 is SQVTM, CDR2 ANQGSEA. The chain's CDR3 is CSAQQGASSPLHF. Written as DNA, the CDR3 is TGCAGCGCCCAACAGGGGGCTTCCTCACCCCTCCACTTT.

The rearrangement links TRBV30 to TRBJ1-1, with D unresolved. Germline loops: CDR1 GTSNPN, CDR2 SVGIG (reference sequence). V lost 4 bases and J 4 bases, leaving 7 bases between the germline ends. The CDR3 has 11 amino acids. The DNA for the CDR3 is TGTGCCTGGACGGTCTCCACTGAAGCTTTCTTT. This sequence encodes CAWTVSTEAFF. Together with reference TRBV30 and TRBJ1-1, the CDR3 gives the full variable domain: SQTIHQWPATLVQPVGSPLSLECTVEGTSNPNLYWYRQAAGRGLQLLFYSVGIGQISSEVPQNLSASRPQDRQFILSSKKLLLSDSGFYLCAWTVSTEAFFGQGTRLTVV.

This clone was seen a few times. This chain joins TRBV7-8 and TRBJ2-5; TRBD2 agrees at 11 bases. From germline, CDR1 is SGHVS and CDR2 FQNEAQ. V trimming: 3 bases; J trimming: 5 bases; junction bases outside the gene matches: 5. This CDR3 spans 15 amino acids. The CDR3 DNA is TGTGCCAGCAGCTTCCTAGCGGGGGGCGGGGAGACCCAGTACTTC. Translated: CASSFLAGGGETQYF. Full variable domain (missing parts from reference TRBV7-8 and TRBJ2-5): GAGVSQSPRYKVAKRGQDVALRCDPISGHVSLFWYQQALGQGPEFLTYFQNEAQLDKSGLPSDRFFAERPEGSVSTLKIQRTQQEDSAVYLCASSFLAGGGETQYFGPGTRLLVL.

V gene TRBV29-1 combines with J gene TRBJ1-2; unclear D gene. V was cut by 7 bases and J by 4 bases, with 13 bases left in between. CDR1 SQVTM and CDR2 ANQGSEA come from the germline V gene. The CDR3 totals 12 residues. The CDR3 reads CSAAGVPYGYTF. For the CDR3, the DNA is TGCAGCGCCGCTGGGGTACCCTATGGCTACACCTTC.

A few counts support this clone. This chain joins TRBV7-9 and TRBJ1-1, with D possibly TRBD1 on 5 matching bases. The CDR3 covers 14 residues. Germline lookup yields CDR1 SEHNR and CDR2 FQNEAQ (reference sequence). The V end lost 5 bases, the J end lost 1 base, and 11 bases lay between the germline ends. The CDR3 loop reads CASSHTTGNTEAFF. CDR3 nucleotides: TGTGCCAGCAGCCATACCACAGGGAACACTGAAGCTTTCTTT.

The chain is built from TRBV29-1 and TRBJ2-2; D not resolved. The CDR3 is made up of 17 amino acids. CDR1 is SQVTM and CDR2 is ANQGSEA in the germline V gene. V shed 0 bases and J shed 0 bases, with 14 bases lying between them. The CDR3 reads CSVEEIMAATNTGELFF. The DNA for the CDR3 is TGCAGCGTTGAAGAGATCATGGCGGCCACGAACACCGGGGAGCTGTTTTTT.

The chain combines TRBV13 with TRBJ1-5; D gene ambiguous. V lost 5 bases and J lost 6, with 14 bases in between. The CDR3 runs 14 residues. Germline V gives CDR1 PRHDT, CDR2 FYEKMQ (reference sequence). The CDR3 region has the DNA TGTGCCAGCAGCCCCGGGAGAGGGTCTCAGCCCCAGCATTTT. It specifies CASSPGRGSQPQHF. Together with reference TRBV13 and TRBJ1-5, the CDR3 gives the full variable domain: AAGVIQSPRHLIKEKRETATLKCYPIPRHDTVYWYQQGPGQDPQFLISFYEKMQSDKGSIPDRFSAQQFSDYHSELNMSSLELGDSALYFCASSPGRGSQPQHFGDGTRLSIL.

The rearrangement joins TRBV6-5 to TRBJ1-3; D not certain. Germline V lookup: CDR1 MNHEY, CDR2 SVGAGI. V was clipped by 2 bases and J by 0 bases, with 11 bases between them. This CDR3 is 16 amino acids long. In DNA, the CDR3 is TGTGCCAGCAGTTACGGGGTATCTGACTCTGGAAACACCATATATTTT. This codes for CASSYGVSDSGNTIYF.

The chain recombines TRBV30 with TRBJ1-1, with 9 bases aligning to TRBD1. V lost 5 bases and J lost 3; bases outside the gene matches: 1. CDR1 is GTSNPN, CDR2 SVGIG, per germline (reference sequence). The CDR3 runs 12 residues. CDR3 sequence: CAWDRGDTEAFF. As DNA, the CDR3 is TGTGCCTGGGACAGGGGGGACACTGAAGCTTTCTTT.

The V call is TRBV19, the J call TRBJ1-1; 8 bases map to TRBD1. CDR3 length: 15 residues. CDR1 LNHDA and CDR2 SQIVND come from the germline V gene (reference sequence). V shed 3 bases, J shed 3 bases, and the junction held 6 bases outside the gene matches. The chain's CDR3 is CASSIGTGGYTEAFF. The CDR3 DNA is TGTGCCAGTAGTATTGGGACAGGTGGCTACACTGAAGCTTTCTTT.

The gene calls are TRBV27 and TRBJ2-7; D gene ambiguous. The V and J ends lost 5 bases and 5 bases respectively, with 19 bases between them. The CDR3 sequence is 15 residues long. From germline, CDR1 is MNHEY and CDR2 SMNVEV (reference sequence). The CDR3 bases are TGTGCCAGCAGTACCTCGAGGTTTCAGCCCCACGAGCAGTACTTC. The encoded protein is CASSTSRFQPHEQYF.

V gene TRBV10-3 combines with J gene TRBJ2-2; 7 bases line up with TRBD1. The CDR3 is 15 residues long. J was trimmed by 4 bases and V by 0 bases; bases with no gene match: 2. In germline, CDR1 is ENHRY, CDR2 SYGVKD. The DNA of the CDR3 is TGTGCCATCAGTGAGTCGACAGGGCCCACCGGGGAGCTGTTTTTT. Protein: CAISESTGPTGELFF.

The V gene is TRBV5-4, the J gene TRBJ2-5; perhaps TRBD2 as D (7 bases). V was trimmed by 0 bases and J by 5 bases, leaving 14 bases between them. This CDR3 comprises 15 residues. Germline CDR1 SGHNT, CDR2 YYREEE (reference sequence). Here the CDR3 reads CASSLASGGAETQYF. For the CDR3, the DNA is TGTGCCAGCAGCTTGGCCAGTGGGGGGGCCGAGACCCAGTACTTC.

This clone was found a few times. The chain recombines TRBV7-9 with TRBJ1-5; D gene uncertain. Trimming took off 5 bases at V and 3 bases at J, with 8 bases between the two ends. The CDR3 contains 13 residues. In germline, CDR1 is SEHNR, CDR2 FQNEAQ (reference sequence). The CDR3: CASSPTSNQPQHF. The CDR3 DNA reads TGTGCCAGCAGCCCGACCTCCAATCAGCCCCAGCATTTT.

The rearrangement joins TRBV5-6 to TRBJ2-7; D gene ambiguous. This CDR3 contains 12 residues. The ends were cut back, 3 bases at V and 0 bases at J, with 4 bases in the middle. Germline V gene lookup returns CDR1 SGHDT and CDR2 YYEEEE. In DNA, the CDR3 is TGTGCCAGCAGCTCCTTCTCCTACGAGCAGTACTTC. Residues: CASSSFSYEQYF.

This sequence joins TRBV9 and TRBJ1-2, with D unclear. The CDR3 totals 12 residues. Germline V lookup: CDR1 SGDLS, CDR2 YYNGEE. V was pared by 0 bases and J by 13 bases, with 13 bases between. In DNA form, the CDR3 reads TGTGCCAGCAGCGTAGTACGTCGGGTGCTCACCTTC. This translates into CASSVVRRVLTF.

This rearrangement joins TRBV6-5 to TRBJ2-7; D gene ambiguous. Germline CDR1 reads MNHEY; CDR2 reads SVGAGI. Trimming cost V 3 bases and J 1 base, with 7 bases left between them. This CDR3 spans 13 amino acids. This CDR3 is CASSYSESYEQYF. DNA of the CDR3: TGTGCCAGCAGTTATTCTGAATCCTACGAGCAGTACTTC.

This clone was counted only a few times. This chain uses TRBV13 with TRBJ1-1; no reliable D call. The CDR3 consists of 15 residues. Germline assignment: CDR1 PRHDT and CDR2 FYEKMQ (reference sequence). V was trimmed by 0 bases and J by 0 bases, leaving 8 bases between them. The CDR3 DNA reads as TGTGCCAGCAGCTTAGGGCGGCGGATGAACACTGAAGCTTTCTTT. Protein sequence: CASSLGRRMNTEAFF.